This T cell receptor (beta chain) was identified during a study of identical twins. V trimming: 5 bases; J trimming: 4 bases; junction bases outside the gene matches: 6. Looked up from germline, CDR1 is DFQATT and CDR2 is SNEGSKA (reference sequence). This CDR3 spans 15 amino acids. A note on this clonotype: Its specificity is not known.

TCRdb recomputed calls from the 5' RACE reads with MiXCR, one row per CDR3 protein. The table has under 300,000 distinct CDR3 sequences, over 13% seen once. Study conclusions and caveats: Excess twin sharing in beta out-of-frame sequences was weaker. Zero-insertion analyses might be partly confounded by invariant T cells like MAIT and iNKT.

What was sequenced was memory (CD45RO+) T cells sorted from blood. V and J are TRBV20-1 and TRBJ2-7; TRBD2 aligns across 15 bases. This receptor was obtained from a woman between 18 and 29 years old in good health. The CDR3 coding sequence is TGCAGTGCTCGAGGAGGGACTAGCGGGGGGTACGAGCAGTACTTC. Translating it yields CSARGGTSGGYEQYF.